The rows below give T cell receptor beta chains drawn from one sample of a study of T cell responses to AZD1222 COVID-19 vaccine. Assay: immunoSEQ multiplex PCR; the TCRdb copy retains only in-frame clones and omits some. The data contain 25,000 to 30,000 clones, 78% of them singletons. Source: peripheral blood, taken on day 0 of AZD1222 vaccination. These receptors all stem from an adult in good health. CDR3s include the opening cysteine and the closing phenylalanine or tryptophan. The order of the fields is V gene, CDR3 protein.

v_call: TRBV2; cdr3_aa: CASSEERWGEQYF
v_call: TRBV7-8; cdr3_aa: CASSSQGGAYNSPLHF
v_call: TRBV10-3; cdr3_aa: CAISERDGGYTF
v_call: TRBV11-2; cdr3_aa: CASSWEPGLGGLEQFF
v_call: TRBV28; cdr3_aa: CASSNNGYTF
v_call: TRBV6-5; cdr3_aa: CASSLSGYRGEQYF
v_call: TRBV7-2; cdr3_aa: CASSRQGGVGSTEAFF
v_call: TRBV19; cdr3_aa: CASNPGQYNSPLHF
v_call: TRBV2; cdr3_aa: CASRGWDRGYGYTF
v_call: TRBV7-8; cdr3_aa: CASSSGTAREKLFF
v_call: TRBV23-1; cdr3_aa: CASSQLQSINTGELFF
v_call: TRBV9; cdr3_aa: CASSVGAGGGNTEAFF
v_call: TRBV5-4; cdr3_aa: CASSRGGLAPGETQYF
v_call: TRBV7-9; cdr3_aa: CASSLVGDLNYGYTF
v_call: TRBV3-1/TRBV3-2; cdr3_aa: CASSPSSQGMGAFF
v_call: TRBV5-4; cdr3_aa: CASSLVRGEETQYF
v_call: TRBV10-3; cdr3_aa: CAISEDPFGGGPQETQYF
v_call: TRBV29-1; cdr3_aa: CSVEQLGTGGADTQYF
v_call: TRBV6-4; cdr3_aa: CASSDSAGGPTDTQYF
v_call: TRBV5-8; cdr3_aa: CASSFKLASYNEQFF
v_call: TRBV5-8; cdr3_aa: CASSGYLGSIETQYF
v_call: TRBV6-1; cdr3_aa: CASSEALGGTGYTF
v_call: TRBV6-1; cdr3_aa: CASSEAALAKNIQYF
v_call: TRBV28; cdr3_aa: CASSSPGQISGELFF